The 23 T cell receptor delta chains given below trace back to one sample, sequenced in a study of γδ T cells in repeated Plasmodium falciparum infection. Flow sorting of PBMC yielded separate Vgamma9/Vdelta2+ and Vdelta2-negative gammadelta T cell populations for bulk repertoire analysis. TCRdb ran CATT on the multiplex PCR reads. The sample lists about 51,000 delta-chain clones, roughly 2% occurring once. The sequencing input was gamma-delta T cells from blood. These receptors were collected from a pool of human donors (malaria-infected and uninfected, not separated).

For this clone: TCRdb lists the protein of a much larger clone for this DNA, which differs at residue 3, so this is likely a read error; the protein given here is translated from the DNA itself. This chain connects TRDV1 to TRDJ1, with TRDD3 matching over 11 bases. The J gene is absent in TCRdb and was assigned here via DNA matching to germline. The CDR3 is made up of 27 amino acids. The germline CDR1 and CDR2 sequences are TSWWSYY and QGS. DNA for the CDR3: TGTGCTCCTGGGGAAGTAAGGGCCTACCACCGTCCCTCTGTTGGGGGATACGCTTCTGCCTACACCGATAAACTCATCTTT. Translated, it gives CAPGEVRAYHRPSVGGYASAYTDKLIF.

By proportion, this clone is medium-sized. Other nucleotide sequences in the sample specify the same CDR3. The genes are TRDV1 and TRDJ1; D may be TRDD3 (6 bases). V lost 0 bases to trimming and J lost 6 bases, with 26 bases between them. This CDR3 spans 19 amino acids. The V gene's germline CDR1 is TSWWSYY and CDR2 QGS. The CDR3 sequence is CALGELGFSTHYWVNKLIF. The CDR3 DNA reads TGTGCTCTTGGGGAACTAGGATTCTCTACCCATTACTGGGTGAATAAACTCATCTTT.

This clone showed up just a few times. A far larger clone differs by one base, so this is likely a read error. This CDR3 is also generated by other DNA sequences in the sample. V gene TRDV1 was called; the J gene was not; the table names TRDD2, a call not compared with the DNA. Germline assignment: CDR1 TSWWSYY and CDR2 QGS. This CDR3 is 23 amino acids long. The CDR3 protein is CALGLPSLTFLLENTIWSAQLFF. CDR3 DNA sequence: TGTGCTCTTGGGTTACCCTCCCTTACCTTCCTACTGGAAAATACCATATGGTCAGCACAGCTCTTCTTT.

To note about this clone: The mismatch at residue 18 between this DNA's translation and the TCRdb protein of a much larger clone likely reflects a read error; the protein shown is translated from the DNA. J is TRDJ1 and V is TRDV1; 11 nucleotides match TRDD3. No J segment appears in TCRdb, so it was assigned here by matching the sequence to germline. This CDR3 contains 22 residues. Looked up from germline, CDR1 is TSWWSYY and CDR2 is QGS. The CDR3 region is CALSKYRNWGITLGLYTGKLIF. Written as DNA, the CDR3 is TGTGCTCTCAGTAAGTACCGCAACTGGGGGATAACTTTGGGATTGTACACCGGTAAACTCATCTTT.

In its sample, this clone was seen a few times. TCRdb assigns this DNA the protein of a much larger clone, which departs from its translation at residue 16; this likely reflects a read error, and the protein shown comes from translating the DNA. The V call is TRDV3, the J call TRDJ1; 7 nucleotides match TRDD3. No J segment appears in TCRdb, so it was assigned here by matching the sequence to germline. This CDR3 is built from 20 residues. Germline CDR1 is TVYSNPD and CDR2 is GDNSRS (reference sequence). CDR3 amino acids: CAFISSATVWGARNTNKLIF. The DNA of the CDR3 is TGTGCCTTTATATCTTCCGCTACAGTCTGGGGGGCCAGGAACACCAATAAACTCATCTTT.

Of note for this clone: TCRdb has a much larger clone's protein, which differs at residue 7 from the translation of this DNA, likely because of a read error; what is shown is the protein translated from the DNA. The chain uses TRDV1 and TRDJ1, with 11 bases that match TRDD3. Matching the DNA to germline supplied the J gene, which TCRdb does not give. Trimming at V came to 2 bases and at J to 1 base, leaving 18 bases not matched to a gene. Germline V gene data show CDR1 as TSWWSYY and CDR2 as QGS. The CDR3 spans 21 residues. CDR3 loop: CALGEGALSVLGDRGTDKLIF. The CDR3 region has the DNA TGTGCTCTTGGGGAAGGAGCTTTATCCGTACTGGGGGATAGGGGCACCGATAAACTCATCTTT.

In the case of this clone: This is likely an artifact of a read error, given a far larger clone one base away. Other DNA variants within this sample encode the same CDR3. The genes are TRDV1 and TRDJ2; TRDD3 matches at 12 bases. Here the J gene was assigned by germline matching of the DNA, as TCRdb has none. CDR1 and CDR2 (germline): TSWWSYY, QGS. The CDR3 runs to 20 residues. V dropped 0 bases and J dropped 8; count of bases not matched to a gene: 16. CDR3 sequence: CALGELPFPYWGILEAQLFF. In nucleotides, the CDR3 is TGTGCTCTTGGGGAACTACCGTTCCCGTACTGGGGGATACTGGAGGCACAACTCTTCTTT.

There are many counts of this clone. TCRdb shows a much larger clone's protein in place of this DNA's translation, and the two differ at residue 15, likely through a read error; the protein shown is translated from the DNA. The chain links TRDV3 to TRDJ1; 7 bases are a match to TRDD3. No J segment appears in TCRdb, so it was assigned here by matching the sequence to germline. The CDR3 length is 19 residues. Germline V gene sequence: CDR1 TVYSNPD, CDR2 GDNSRS (reference sequence). The DNA of the CDR3 is TGTGCCTTTAAATTCCCCTACGCCTGGGGGCTCCGCTCCTCCGAGAAACTCATCTTT. Encoded protein: CAFKFPYAWGLRSSEKLIF.

In its sample, this clone was seen a few times. TCRdb records a much larger clone's protein for this DNA, with a difference at residue 17 that likely arises from a read error; the protein given is the translation of the DNA. This chain connects TRAV38-2/DV8 to TRDJ1; D is perhaps TRDD3 (7 bases). The J gene was not available in TCRdb and was assigned here by matching the DNA to germline segments. Trimming removed 2 bases from V and 1 base from J, with 36 bases in between. From germline, CDR1 is TSESDYY and CDR2 QEAYKQQN. The CDR3 loop spans 23 amino acids. The CDR3 spells CAYRSFRHNFLCPLWGCTDKLIF. The CDR3 bases are TGTGCTTATAGGAGTTTCAGGCACAATTTCCTATGTCCTCTCTGGGGGTGCACCGATAAACTCATCTTT.

There are a few counts of this clone. The TCRdb record carries a much larger clone's protein, which differs from this DNA's translation at residue 11; a read error is the likely cause, and the protein listed here is the DNA translation. For the CDR3, the DNA is TGTGCTCTTTTTCCTACTGTTGGGGGATATTCAGCCTTGACAGCACAACTCTTCTTT. Residues: CALFPTVGGYSALTAQLFF. This chain joins TRDV1 and TRDJ2, with 9 bases identical to TRDD3. Assignment of the J gene here rests on matching the DNA to germline, because TCRdb gives none. V trimming: 8 bases; J trimming: 2 bases; junction bases outside the gene matches: 18. CDR3 length equals 19 residues. Germline V gives CDR1 TSWWSYY, CDR2 QGS.

Concerning this clone: The protein given by TCRdb reflects a much larger clone and differs at residue 17 from this DNA's translation, likely from a read error; the protein shown is the DNA's translation. The V segment is TRDV3, and no J call was made; the table's D call, TRDD2, has no DNA check behind it. CDR1 and CDR2 from the germline V gene are TVYSNPD and GDNSRS (reference sequence). The CDR3 runs to 18 residues. CDR3 in amino acids: CAFSEPTAYCSLTDKLTF. CDR3 DNA: TGCGCCTTTAGTGAGCCTACGGCATACTGCTCCCTCACCGATAAACTCACCTTT.

This clone has just a few counts. A far larger clone is a single base away, which makes a read error likely. Because the CDR3's place on the DNA is in doubt, the DNA is left out and the CDR3 is given as listed by TCRdb. V gene TRDV2 was called; the J gene was not; whether TRDD3, the table's D call, matches the DNA was not checked. The germline gives CDR1 GEAIGNYY, CDR2 EKD. From its first to its last residue, the CDR3 has 20 amino acids. The CDR3 here is CACDPVGLGADSNIEGKLIF.

This clone was counted at least ten times. A read error likely explains why the TCRdb protein, taken from a much larger clone, differs from this DNA's translation at residue 9; the protein shown is translated from the DNA. The gene calls are TRDV2 and TRDJ1; 9 nucleotides line up with TRDD3. TCRdb gives no J gene; it was assigned here by matching the DNA to germline. CDR3 length: 21 residues. Germline trimming cut 1 base from V and 0 bases from J; bases unmatched to any gene: 20. The germline V gene has CDR1 GEAIGNYY and CDR2 EKD. The CDR3 loop is CACDTLVPAIVLGDHTDKLIF. The DNA of the CDR3 is TGTGCCTGTGACACTCTTGTTCCTGCTATCGTACTGGGGGACCACACCGATAAACTCATCTTT.

To note about this clone: The protein recorded in TCRdb matches a much larger clone and deviates from this DNA's translation at residue 3, suggesting a read error; the protein here is obtained by translating the DNA. The chain couples TRDV2 to TRDJ3; 12 bases map to TRDD3. No J segment appears in TCRdb, so it was assigned here by matching the sequence to germline. Looked up from germline, CDR1 is GEAIGNYY and CDR2 is EKD. The CDR3 covers 20 residues. The CDR3 is CAYDPVLGDTASWDTRQMFF. The CDR3 nucleotides are TGTGCCTATGACCCAGTACTGGGGGATACCGCGTCATGGGACACCCGACAGATGTTTTTC.

As for this clone: The protein recorded in TCRdb matches a much larger clone and deviates from this DNA's translation at residue 6, suggesting a read error; the protein here is obtained by translating the DNA. V usage is TRDV2 and J usage is TRDJ1, with D uncertain. As TCRdb names no J gene, one was assigned here on the basis of a DNA match to germline. Looked up from germline, CDR1 is GEAIGNYY and CDR2 is EKD. Trimming took 0 bases from V and 0 from J, leaving 10 bases between them. This CDR3 has 15 amino acids. The chain's CDR3 is CACDTIQRNTDKLIF. The CDR3, as DNA: TGTGCCTGTGACACCATCCAGCGTAACACCGATAAACTCATCTTT.

In its sample, this clone was seen a few times. The TCRdb record carries a much larger clone's protein, which differs from this DNA's translation at residue 14; a read error is the likely cause, and the protein listed here is the DNA translation. Written as DNA, the CDR3 is TGTGCTCTTGGGGAAAGGGCTTCCCCCGGGATACGCGTACAAAGGTACACCGATAAACTCATCTTT. This translates into CALGERASPGIRVQRYTDKLIF. The V and J genes are TRDV1 and TRDJ1, with TRDD3 matching 8 bases. CDR3 length equals 22 residues. From germline, CDR1 is TSWWSYY and CDR2 QGS. V gave up 2 bases and J gave up 0 bases; unmatched junction bases: 23.

As concerns this clone: The TCRdb protein comes from a much larger clone and disagrees with this DNA's translation at residue 15, likely due to a read error; the protein given here is derived from the DNA. The chain employs TRDV1 and TRDJ1; the D gene is possibly TRDD2 (9 bases). TCRdb lists no J gene, so it was determined here by aligning the DNA to germline. Germline V lookup: CDR1 TSWWSYY, CDR2 QGS. The CDR3 loop spans 26 amino acids. Trimming stripped 3 bases from V and 0 bases from J, with 44 bases between. The CDR3 coding sequence is TGTGCTCTTGGGGAGTCTTTTACCTTCCTACAAGCCCCATACCGGGGGATAGACCAGAACACCGATAAACTCATCTTT. Translation gives CALGESFTFLQAPYRGIDQNTDKLIF.

The table lists this clone with many counts. The mismatch at residue 15 between this DNA's translation and the TCRdb protein of a much larger clone likely reflects a read error; the protein shown is translated from the DNA. V is TRAV38-2/DV8 and J is TRDJ1; 13 positions match TRDD3. No J gene is reported in TCRdb; it was inferred here by comparing the DNA with germline. This CDR3 spans 19 amino acids. The germline gives CDR1 TSESDYY, CDR2 QEAYKQQN. As DNA, the CDR3 is TGTGCTTATAGGATGCTACTGGGGGATACGGGTTTTTGGACCGCTAAACTCATCTTT. Protein sequence: CAYRMLLGDTGFWTAKLIF.

This clone turned up a few times. It differs at one base from a far larger clone, so likely a read error. The same CDR3 also results from other DNA sequences found in this sample. This chain connects TRDV1 to TRDJ1; 9 positions match TRDD3. No J gene was available from TCRdb, and it was assigned here by a germline match of the DNA. The CDR3 totals 27 residues. Germline loops: CDR1 TSWWSYY, CDR2 QGS. The CDR3 loop is CALGEPLFLAPKLGDTRRKGGTDKLIF. In nucleotides, the CDR3 is TGTGCTCTTGGTGAACCCCTCTTCCTAGCCCCCAAGCTAGGGGATACGCGGCGAAAGGGGGGTACCGATAAACTCATCTTT.

In the case of this clone: TCRdb records a much larger clone's protein for this DNA, with a difference at residue 3 that likely arises from a read error; the protein given is the translation of the DNA. The V and J genes are TRDV1 and TRDJ1; TRDD3 aligns across 9 bases. The J gene was missing in TCRdb and was found by matching the end of the DNA to germline. The CDR3 totals 26 residues. Per the germline V gene, CDR1 is TSWWSYY and CDR2 is QGS. The CDR3, as DNA: TGTGCTATTGGGGAATCACGGCCTTCCTTATCCGACTGGGGGACTCCTTTTTACATTTTGACCGATAAACTCATCTTT. This translates into CAIGESRPSLSDWGTPFYILTDKLIF.

This clone was recorded many times. The translation of this DNA and the TCRdb protein of a much larger clone differ at residue 17, probably owing to a read error; the protein shown here is translated from the DNA. The chain recombines TRDV3 with TRDJ1; 9 positions agree with TRDD3. TCRdb records no J gene; here it was assigned by comparing the DNA to germline. After removal of 4 bases from V and 4 bases from J, the junction contained 34 bases not matched to a gene. Germline V gene data show CDR1 as TVYSNPD and CDR2 as GDNSRS (reference sequence). This CDR3 spans 22 amino acids. The CDR3 here is CACRRPSSKGLYWGTGCDKLIF. Written as DNA, the CDR3 is TGTGCCTGTCGAAGGCCTTCCTCAAAGGGCCTGTACTGGGGGACCGGATGCGATAAACTCATCTTT. The full variable domain, its missing parts supplied by reference TRDV3 and TRDJ1, is CDKVTQSSPDQTVASGSEVVLLCTYDTVYSNPDLFWYRIRPDYSFQFVFYGDNSRSEGADFTQGRFSVKHILTQKAFHLVISPVRTEDSATYYCACRRPSSKGLYWGTGCDKLIFGKGTRVTVEP.

This clone occurred many times. Other DNA sequences in this specimen translate into the identical CDR3. The chain uses TRDV2 and TRDJ3; the D call may be TRDD2 or TRDD3 (5 bases each). TCRdb supplies no J gene; here it was assigned by aligning the nucleotide sequence to germline. Germline CDR1 GEAIGNYY, CDR2 EKD. V dropped 2 bases and J dropped 0 bases, with 22 bases sitting between them. The CDR3 length is 21 residues. The CDR3 DNA sequence: TGTGCCTGTGACAAAGTTCCTCTAGGGGAGATGGACTCCTGGGACACCCGACAGATGTTTTTC. This sequence encodes CACDKVPLGEMDSWDTRQMFF.

There are a few counts of this clone. The TCRdb record carries a much larger clone's protein, which differs from this DNA's translation at residue 6; a read error is the likely cause, and the protein listed here is the DNA translation. The chain has TRDV1 and TRDJ1; possible D gene TRDD3, 7 bases. This CDR3 region has 22 residues. Trimming left V 1 base short and J 0 bases short, with 30 bases between. CDR1 TSWWSYY and CDR2 QGS come from the germline V gene. CDR3 DNA: TGTGCTCTTGGGGAACAGTCTTCCTTATTCTGGGGGTCCTCTCCCCACACCGATAAACTCATCTTT. Encoded protein: CALGEQSSLFWGSSPHTDKLIF.